These 28 T cell receptor beta chains originate from one sample sequenced in a study of siplizumab effects on memory and regulatory T cells. TCRdb's copy holds only in-frame clones and misses some; the assay was immunoSEQ multiplex PCR. This sample yields about 26,000 clones, of which 75% to 85% are seen a single time; 20% to 25% belongs to the top ten. Source material: memory CD4+ T cells sorted from blood. These receptors were obtained from a human donor in good health.

J is TRBJ2-2 and V is TRBV6-1; 9 nucleotides line up with TRBD1. The CDR3 is made up of 15 amino acids. Unmatched junction bases numbered 4, after V lost 5 bases and J lost 3 bases. CDR1 and CDR2 (germline): MNHNS, SASEGT. The CDR3 DNA follows: TGTGCCAGCAGTAGGGACAGGGACGACACCGGGGAGCTGTTTTTT. The encoded protein is CASSRDRDDTGELFF.

The chain employs TRBV27 and TRBJ2-7; no clear D gene. Germline V gives CDR1 MNHEY, CDR2 SMNVEV (reference sequence). The CDR3 sequence is 13 residues long. Trimming cost V 3 bases and J 3 bases, with 9 bases left between them. In DNA form, the CDR3 reads TGTGCCAGCAGTTTTACACGGAACTACGAGCAGTACTTC. It specifies CASSFTRNYEQYF.

This rearrangement joins TRBV19 to TRBJ2-2; no firm D call. The ends were cut back, 2 bases at V and 7 bases at J, with 5 bases in the middle. The CDR3 length is 12 residues. Looked up from germline, CDR1 is LNHDA and CDR2 is SQIVND (reference sequence). The DNA for the CDR3 is TGTGCCAGTAGTATACAACTCGGGGAGCTGTTTTTT. It specifies CASSIQLGELFF.

The chain links TRBV11-2 to TRBJ2-5, with 7 nucleotides matching TRBD1. Germline-derived CDR1 and CDR2 are SGHAT and FQNNGV. J gave up 5 bases and V 5 bases, and 8 bases lay outside the gene matches. The CDR3 length is 14 residues. The CDR3 nucleotides are TGTGCCAGCAGCGTCACAGGGGTCCGGGAGACCCAGTACTTC. It codes for CASSVTGVRETQYF.

The V gene is TRBV9, the J gene TRBJ1-1, with D hard to call. The CDR3 loop spans 13 amino acids. The germline gives CDR1 SGDLS, CDR2 YYNGEE. With 0 bases removed from V and 1 base from J, the gap between germline ends came to 4 bases. In DNA, the CDR3 is TGTGCCAGCAGCGTAGCTCAGAACACTGAAGCTTTCTTT. Amino acid sequence: CASSVAQNTEAFF.

In this sample, this clone turned up a few times. V usage is TRBV30 and J usage is TRBJ1-1, with D possibly TRBD1 on 6 matching bases. The CDR3 spans 14 residues. Per germline, CDR1 GTSNPN and CDR2 SVGIG (reference sequence). The germline V and J ends were trimmed by 7 bases and 1 base, with 16 bases remaining between them. The CDR3 loop reads CAFYVDRTNTEAFF. The CDR3 DNA reads as TGTGCCTTCTACGTGGACAGAACGAACACTGAAGCTTTCTTT. The variable domain in full, with the rest retrieved from reference TRBV30 and TRBJ1-1, is SQTIHQWPATLVQPVGSPLSLECTVEGTSNPNLYWYRQAAGRGLQLLFYSVGIGQISSEVPQNLSASRPQDRQFILSSKKLLLSDSGFYLCAFYVDRTNTEAFFGQGTRLTVV.

The V and J genes are TRBV6-5 and TRBJ2-5; 8 nucleotides match TRBD2. V gave up 2 bases and J gave up 0 bases; unmatched junction bases: 5. This CDR3 is 16 amino acids long. CDR1 is MNHEY, CDR2 SVGAGI, per germline. The CDR3 DNA is TGTGCCAGCAGTTACCGGACTAGCCAATACCAAGAGACCCAGTACTTC. It yields the protein CASSYRTSQYQETQYF.

CDR3 sequence reads: CASSLAGSTYGYTF. The DNA of the CDR3 is TGTGCCAGCAGCTTAGCAGGCTCTACCTATGGCTACACCTTC. This chain links TRBV7-3 with TRBJ1-2; unclear D gene. The CDR3 contains 14 residues. Germline-derived CDR1 and CDR2 are SGHTA and FQGTGA. V lost 2 bases, J lost 4 bases, and 11 bases lay in between.

The J gene is TRBJ2-7, the V gene TRBV2, with 10 bases fitting TRBD2. Germline V gene sequence: CDR1 SNHLY, CDR2 FYNNEI. The CDR3 has 15 residues. The V and J ends lost 3 bases and 6 bases, in that order; junction bases with no gene match: 8. This chain's CDR3 is CASSDLLAGVGEQYF. DNA of the CDR3: TGTGCCAGCAGTGACCTCCTAGCGGGAGTAGGCGAGCAGTACTTC.

This chain connects TRBV5-4 to TRBJ2-5; TRBD2 is a possible D gene (5 bases). This CDR3 has 12 residues. Germline values: CDR1 SGHNT, CDR2 YYREEE (reference sequence). Between the trimmed V and J ends, which lost 3 bases and 4 bases, there was a span of 7 bases. In DNA, the CDR3 is TGTGCCAGCAGCTCGGAGGCAGAGACCCAGTACTTC. The encoded protein is CASSSEAETQYF.

This clone was recorded once. This chain connects TRBV5-4 to TRBJ1-1; tentatively, D is TRBD1 (5 bases). Per germline, CDR1 SGHNT and CDR2 YYREEE (reference sequence). The CDR3 loop spans 17 amino acids. Deletions cut 2 bases from V and 0 bases from J, with 17 bases between. CDR3 sequence reads: CASSFNPGPTMNTEAFF. The CDR3 nucleotides are TGTGCCAGCAGCTTTAATCCGGGACCTACCATGAACACTGAAGCTTTCTTT.

This chain connects TRBV9 to TRBJ2-3; 7 positions match TRBD2. V lost 0 bases and J lost 4; bases outside the gene matches: 11. CDR3 size: 17 residues. Germline V gene lookup returns CDR1 SGDLS and CDR2 YYNGEE. The CDR3 nucleotides read TGTGCCAGCAGCGTAGGATTACTGGGAGGGCCATCAGATACGCAGTATTTT. Protein: CASSVGLLGGPSDTQYF. Full variable domain (outside the CDR3, taken from reference TRBV9 and TRBJ2-3): DSGVTQTPKHLITATGQRVTLRCSPRSGDLSVYWYQQSLDQGLQFLIQYYNGEERAKGNILERFSAQQFPDLHSELNLSSLELGDSALYFCASSVGLLGGPSDTQYFGPGTRLTVL.

This chain connects TRBV2 to TRBJ2-4; TRBD2 aligns across 8 bases. Germline lookup yields CDR1 SNHLY and CDR2 FYNNEI. The junction had 9 bases not matched to a gene; V was cut back by 7 bases and J by 7 bases. This CDR3 contains 14 residues. CDR3 residues: CASMGERELNIQYF. As DNA, the CDR3 is TGTGCCAGCATGGGTGAGCGGGAGTTGAACATTCAGTACTTC.

This chain uses TRBV25-1 with TRBJ1-5, with TRBD1 identical over 7 bases. Germline trimming cut 2 bases from V and 4 bases from J; bases unmatched to any gene: 5. The CDR3 extends over 15 amino acids. Germline CDR1 reads MGHDK; CDR2 reads SYGVNS. CDR3 region: CASSERGGENQPQHF. DNA of the CDR3: TGTGCCAGCAGTGAAAGAGGGGGCGAAAATCAGCCCCAGCATTTT.

V gene TRBV9 combines with J gene TRBJ2-3, with D hard to call. Per germline, CDR1 SGDLS and CDR2 YYNGEE. Trimming pared 4 bases from V and 0 bases from J, leaving 12 bases between. CDR3 length: 15 amino acids. The CDR3 nucleotides read TGTGCCAGCAGCCTAAGCCGTACTAGCACAGATACGCAGTATTTT. Its translation: CASSLSRTSTDTQYF.

V is TRBV7-3 and J is TRBJ2-7; 13 bases align to TRBD2. V lost 4 bases, J lost 6 bases, and 3 bases stayed unmatched. CDR1 is SGHTA, CDR2 FQGTGA, per germline. The CDR3 runs to 14 residues. DNA of the CDR3: TGTGCCAGCAGCTCGGGACTAGCGGGAACCGAGCAGTACTTC. It specifies CASSSGLAGTEQYF.

This clone came up once. The chain couples TRBV6-1 to TRBJ1-5; D may be TRBD1 (6 bases). The V gene lost 5 bases and the J gene lost 4 bases, with 15 bases spanning the gap. Germline V gene lookup returns CDR1 MNHNS and CDR2 SASEGT. The CDR3 consists of 15 residues. The CDR3 DNA reads as TGTGCCAGCAGTCCCACAGGGTCTAGGAATCAGCCCCAGCATTTT. It yields the protein CASSPTGSRNQPQHF.

This clone appeared a few times. The chain links TRBV19 to TRBJ2-1; 8 bases fit TRBD1. This CDR3 spans 14 amino acids. Germline loops: CDR1 LNHDA, CDR2 SQIVND (reference sequence). The ends lost 6 bases at V and 6 bases at J; junction bases unmatched: 7. CDR3 coding DNA: TGTGCCAGTAGAAGGCAGGGGGCTTCCAATGAGCAGTTCTTC. The encoded protein is CASRRQGASNEQFF.

The rearrangement uses TRBV27 and TRBJ1-2; D is possibly TRBD1 (6 bases). The CDR3 has 11 amino acids. Per the germline V gene, CDR1 is MNHEY and CDR2 is SMNVEV (reference sequence). Trimming pared 8 bases from V and 4 bases from J, leaving 8 bases between. CDR3 region: CASGQLYGYTF. DNA for the CDR3: TGTGCCAGCGGACAGCTCTATGGCTACACCTTC.

This chain connects TRBV5-8 to TRBJ2-3; TRBD1 or TRBD2 may be the D gene (5 bases each). The CDR3 runs 12 residues. Trimming pared 4 bases from V and 12 bases from J, leaving 15 bases between. The V gene's germline CDR1 is SGHTS and CDR2 YDEGEE. CDR3 region: CASSRDQYSQYF. DNA for the CDR3: TGTGCCAGCAGCCGGGACCAATACTCTCAGTATTTT.

This chain uses TRBV6-5 with TRBJ1-1, with a weak D call TRBD1 (5 bases). V lost 0 bases and J 4 bases, leaving 12 bases between the germline ends. Germline loops: CDR1 MNHEY, CDR2 SVGAGI. This CDR3 has 15 residues. This chain's CDR3 is CASSYSQGVSTEAFF. CDR3 DNA: TGTGCCAGCAGTTACTCCCAGGGAGTGAGCACTGAAGCTTTCTTT.

The rearrangement joins TRBV9 to TRBJ2-5; D perhaps matches TRBD2 (5 bases). The CDR3 consists of 18 residues. Germline CDR1 and CDR2: SGDLS and YYNGEE. V lost 0 bases, J lost 0 bases, and 18 bases lay in between. Here the CDR3 DNA reads TGTGCCAGCAGCGTAGGGCTCTTGGCAGGAGGTAACCAAGAGACCCAGTACTTC. It yields the protein CASSVGLLAGGNQETQYF.

The genes are TRBV7-2 and TRBJ2-2; 7 bases line up with TRBD1. This CDR3 is 14 amino acids long. From germline, CDR1 is SGHTA and CDR2 FQGNSA. V lost 6 bases to trimming and J lost 7 bases; unmatched junction nucleotides: 8. DNA for the CDR3: TGTGCCAGCAGGCCAGGGGGACACGGCGGGGAGCTGTTTTTT. It yields the protein CASRPGGHGGELFF.

This clone appeared a few times. The chain joins TRBV5-5 to TRBJ2-1; the D gene could be TRBD1 or TRBD2 (5 bases each). Germline assignment: CDR1 SGHKS and CDR2 YYEKEE (reference sequence). Trimming cost V 2 bases and J 12 bases, with 18 bases left between them. The CDR3 totals 14 residues. CDR3 in amino acids: CASSFRDLEGGQFF. Here the CDR3 DNA reads TGTGCCAGCAGCTTCCGGGACCTCGAGGGCGGGCAGTTCTTC.

The gene calls are TRBV4-3 and TRBJ1-1, with D unclear. This CDR3 is 15 amino acids long. V was pared by 0 bases and J by 1 base, with 9 bases between. The V gene's germline CDR1 is LGHNA and CDR2 YSLEER. The CDR3 spells CASSQDRYGNTEAFF. CDR3 DNA sequence: TGCGCCAGCAGCCAAGATCGTTACGGGAACACTGAAGCTTTCTTT.

This clone ranks as medium-sized. J is TRBJ2-7 and V is TRBV6-5; TRBD2 matches 8 bases. The V gene's germline CDR1 is MNHEY and CDR2 SVGAGI. The CDR3 extends over 15 amino acids. V was clipped by 6 bases and J by 3 bases; unmatched bases: 10. CDR3 protein: CASSVRASGLYEQYF. DNA for the CDR3: TGTGCCAGCAGCGTTAGGGCTAGCGGGCTCTACGAGCAGTACTTC.

This clone is a singleton in its sample. The chain uses TRBV16 and TRBJ1-4; unclear D gene. Deletions cut 0 bases from V and 4 bases from J, with 12 bases between. This CDR3 is 16 amino acids long. CDR1 and CDR2 (germline): KGHSY, FQNENV. The CDR3 region is CASSQSGAGNNEKLFF. The CDR3 DNA sequence: TGTGCCAGCAGCCAATCGGGCGCGGGGAATAATGAAAAACTGTTTTTT.

This rearrangement joins TRBV6-5 to TRBJ1-2, with TRBD1 as a possible D gene (6 bases). The CDR3 contains 12 residues. Germline-derived CDR1 and CDR2 are MNHEY and SVGAGI. Here the CDR3 DNA reads TGTGTCGTAGCAAGGGGGAGCTATGGCTACACCTTC. Its protein product is CVVARGSYGYTF.